This T cell receptor (beta chain) was recorded in a study of blood T cells in healthy people across ages. The study isolated at least 6.5 million PBMCs from each sample. This clonotype has more than one count but fewer than ten. The second PCR ran roughly 7 to 12 cycles with a sample-barcoded 5' primer and J-beta primers. One entry per CDR3 protein results from TCRdb running MiXCR on the 5' RACE reads. The sample consists of 750,000 to 1,000,000 distinct CDR3 sequences, about 29% of them appearing once. Trimming cost V 0 bases and J 7 bases; bases outside gene matches: 3. CDR3 length: 13 amino acids. In germline, CDR1 is SGDLS, CDR2 YYNGEE. In addition, the sample was reused for a study of T cells of mothers and their children.

The sequencing input was blood. The rearrangement joins TRBV9 to TRBJ1-2, with 7 bases aligning to TRBD1. This clonotype was sampled from a woman between 40 and 50 years old in good health. The CDR3, as DNA: TGTGCCAGCAGCGTAGGGGACAGCCCTGGCTACACCTTC. Translation gives CASSVGDSPGYTF.